The 32 T cell receptor beta chains listed next were all sequenced from one sample in a study of blood T cell repertoires in COVID-19 (dated by TCRdb to the early 2020s). The method was the immunoSEQ multiplex PCR assay. TCRdb re-hosts the immuneACCESS table, in-frame sequences only. Its copies lack some clones; in the studies checked, an unresolved V gene accounts for under half of them, and the cause for the rest is not known. The sample table contains 250,000 or so clones; only one count was recorded for around 88% of them. Of the sample, 1.3% to 1.5% is held by the ten largest clones. Material for sequencing was peripheral blood. These receptors were obtained from a man older than 75 with acute or convalescent COVID-19.

The genes are TRBV7-2 and TRBJ2-5; the D gene is possibly TRBD1 (6 bases). CDR1 SGHTA and CDR2 FQGNSA come from the germline V gene. V was shortened by 1 base and J by 5 bases, with 14 bases between the two germline ends. The CDR3 runs 15 residues. CDR3 in DNA: TGTGCCAGCAGCTTAGGAACAGGGCGAGGGGAGACCCAGTACTTC. Amino acids: CASSLGTGRGETQYF.

Here the CDR3 reads CASSPQGTNSPLHF. The CDR3 region has the DNA TGTGCCAGCAGCCCCCAGGGGACTAATTCACCCCTCCACTTT. The chain recombines TRBV7-2 with TRBJ1-6, with D perhaps matching TRBD1 (6 bases). The CDR3 covers 14 residues. Germline lookup yields CDR1 SGHTA and CDR2 FQGNSA. V lost 5 bases to trimming and J lost 6 bases, with 11 bases between them. The full variable domain, in which reference TRBV7-2 and TRBJ1-6 provide the parts outside the CDR3, is GAGVSQSPSNKVTEKGKDVELRCDPISGHTALYWYRQSLGQGLEFLIYFQGNSAPDKSGLPSDRFSAERTGGSVSTLTIQRTQQEDSAVYLCASSPQGTNSPLHFGNGTRLTVT.

The V call is TRBV19, the J call TRBJ1-1; the match to TRBD1 covers 10 bases. The CDR3 extends over 14 amino acids. Trimming cost V 6 bases and J 5 bases; bases outside gene matches: 6. Germline CDR1 reads LNHDA; CDR2 reads SQIVND (reference sequence). The CDR3: CASSPTGGWTEAFF. The DNA of the CDR3 is TGTGCCAGTAGCCCGACAGGGGGCTGGACTGAAGCTTTCTTT.

In DNA form, the CDR3 reads TGTGCCAGCAGCTTAGGGGCTGGGGGACTTGGTGAAAAACTGTTTTTT. Translating gives CASSLGAGGLGEKLFF. The V gene is TRBV13, the J gene TRBJ1-4, with D perhaps matching TRBD1 (5 bases). This CDR3 spans 16 amino acids. Trimming shortened V by 0 bases and J by 7 bases, and 15 bases separated the two germline ends. CDR1 and CDR2 (germline): PRHDT, FYEKMQ (reference sequence).

In this sample, this clone turned up a few times. The V and J genes are TRBV7-2 and TRBJ2-5; 7 bases match TRBD2. J was trimmed by 7 bases and V by 0 bases; bases with no gene match: 11. The germline CDR1 and CDR2 sequences are SGHTA and FQGNSA. The CDR3 totals 16 residues. This CDR3 is CASSLALSSGSGTQYF. As DNA, the CDR3 is TGTGCCAGCAGCTTAGCTCTTTCTAGCGGTAGCGGGACCCAGTACTTC.

The chain recombines TRBV9 with TRBJ2-1; D might be TRBD2 (5 bases). The CDR3 runs to 15 residues. Deletions cut 2 bases from V and 3 bases from J, with 12 bases between. Germline V lookup: CDR1 SGDLS, CDR2 YYNGEE. As DNA, the CDR3 is TGTGCCAGCAGCGTTAACGGACTGAACTACAATGAGCAGTTCTTC. This sequence encodes CASSVNGLNYNEQFF.

V gene TRBV6-5 combines with J gene TRBJ2-1, with D possibly being TRBD1 (6 bases). Germline V CDR1 and CDR2: MNHEY, SVGAGI. The ends were cut back, 7 bases at V and 0 bases at J, with 7 bases in the middle. The CDR3 contains 13 residues. CDR3 bases: TGTGCCAGCAACAGGGACTCCTACAATGAGCAGTTCTTC. Translation gives CASNRDSYNEQFF.

The CDR3 loop reads CASSLGAGVQYEQYF. The CDR3 coding sequence is TGTGCCAGCAGCTTAGGAGCGGGAGTTCAGTACGAGCAGTACTTC. The chain recombines TRBV11-2 with TRBJ2-7; 8 bases fit TRBD2. The germline V gene has CDR1 SGHAT and CDR2 FQNNGV. V lost 1 base and J lost 4; bases outside the gene matches: 6. CDR3 size: 15 residues.

The chain uses TRBV3-1 (or the pseudogene TRBV3-2) and TRBJ2-2, with TRBD1 matching 7 bases. Germline V gene data show CDR1 as LGHDT and CDR2 as YNNKEL (reference sequence). V shed 1 base and J 5 bases; nucleotides not matched to a gene: 4. The CDR3 is made up of 15 amino acids. CDR3 region: CASSQVTGLTGELFF. CDR3 nucleotides: TGTGCCAGCAGCCAAGTGACAGGGCTGACCGGGGAGCTGTTTTTT.

The chain uses TRBV29-1 and TRBJ1-5; D gene ambiguous. Looked up from germline, CDR1 is SQVTM and CDR2 is ANQGSEA. The germline V and J ends were trimmed by 6 bases and 4 bases, with 16 bases remaining between them. The CDR3 has 14 amino acids. The CDR3 spells CSVVAGGGNQPQHF. For the CDR3, the DNA is TGCAGCGTCGTGGCGGGAGGTGGTAATCAGCCCCAGCATTTT.

This clone showed up just once. The chain couples TRBV5-4 to TRBJ1-2; 9 bases are a match to TRBD1. Trimming took 4 bases from V and 4 from J; bases not matched to a gene: 5. Germline V lookup: CDR1 SGHNT, CDR2 YYREEE (reference sequence). The CDR3 has 14 residues. The CDR3 DNA follows: TGTGCCAGCAGCCTTGGACAGGGGCCCTATGGCTACACCTTC. Protein product: CASSLGQGPYGYTF.

The genes are TRBV6-5 and TRBJ2-2; the match to TRBD1 covers 8 bases. Germline values: CDR1 MNHEY, CDR2 SVGAGI. The CDR3 loop spans 13 amino acids. DNA for the CDR3: TGTGCAGTGCAGGGGGCCAACACCGGGGAGCTGTTTTTT. Its translation: CAVQGANTGELFF.

This chain links TRBV7-9 with TRBJ2-7; possible D gene TRBD2, 5 bases. CDR1 and CDR2 from the germline V gene are SEHNR and FQNEAQ (reference sequence). This CDR3 is built from 13 residues. Trimming took off 4 bases at V and 6 bases at J, with 13 bases between the two ends. CDR3 in amino acids: CASSSYNEGEQYF. The CDR3 DNA sequence: TGTGCCAGCAGCTCATACAATGAGGGCGAGCAGTACTTC.

The V and J genes are TRBV7-9 and TRBJ2-3; 9 bases fit TRBD1. The CDR3 spans 16 residues. Germline V lookup: CDR1 SEHNR, CDR2 FQNEAQ (reference sequence). Germline trimming cut 5 bases from V and 2 bases from J; bases unmatched to any gene: 8. The CDR3 DNA sequence: TGTGCCAGCAGCCAGGGACAGGGTCAGTTCACAGATACGCAGTATTTT. The encoded protein is CASSQGQGQFTDTQYF.

This clone turned up a few times. The rearrangement links TRBV13 to TRBJ2-7, with TRBD1 matching 10 bases. The junction had 8 bases not matched to a gene; V was cut back by 4 bases and J by 2 bases. The V gene's germline CDR1 is PRHDT and CDR2 FYEKMQ (reference sequence). The CDR3 spans 16 residues. CDR3 nucleotide sequence: TGTGCCAGCAGCTCGCCCACGGGACAGGGGACCTACGAGCAGTACTTC. It yields the protein CASSSPTGQGTYEQYF.

The count of this clone is one. V is TRBV11-3 and J is TRBJ2-1; D might be TRBD2 (5 bases). The V end lost 0 bases, the J end lost 9 bases, and 12 bases lay between the germline ends. CDR3 length equals 14 residues. CDR1 is SGHNT and CDR2 is YENEEA in the germline V gene. This chain's CDR3 is CASSLDYGLSEQFF. The DNA of the CDR3 is TGTGCCAGCAGCTTAGATTATGGACTTAGTGAGCAGTTCTTC.

The chain uses TRBV7-2 and TRBJ2-7; a weak D match, TRBD1 (5 bases). CDR1 SGHTA and CDR2 FQGNSA come from the germline V gene. Trimming removed 0 bases at V and 2 bases at J, with 11 bases between. CDR3 length: 15 amino acids. DNA of the CDR3: TGTGCCAGCAGCTTAGCGGGCCAGGGTACCTACGAGCAGTACTTC. Translation: CASSLAGQGTYEQYF.

This sequence joins TRBV7-8 and TRBJ2-7, with TRBD2 matching over 10 bases. CDR1 is SGHVS and CDR2 is FQNEAQ in the germline V gene. Trimming cost V 4 bases and J 2 bases; bases outside gene matches: 5. CDR3 size: 15 residues. The CDR3 here is CASSSLAGVAYEQYF. CDR3 DNA sequence: TGTGCCAGCAGCTCGCTAGCGGGGGTGGCCTACGAGCAGTACTTC.

This chain links TRBV3-1 (or the pseudogene TRBV3-2) with TRBJ1-1, with D unclear. The CDR3 has 13 residues. V was clipped by 4 bases and J by 0 bases, with 6 bases between them. Per germline, CDR1 LGHDT and CDR2 YNNKEL (reference sequence). In DNA form, the CDR3 reads TGTGCCAGCAGCCTCCCCATGAACACTGAAGCTTTCTTT. Protein sequence: CASSLPMNTEAFF.

V usage is TRBV6-2 or TRBV6-3 and J usage is TRBJ1-1; D may be TRBD1 (5 bases). Germline loops: CDR1 MNHEY, CDR2 SVGEGT. This CDR3 is built from 13 residues. Trimming stripped 5 bases from V and 0 bases from J, with 7 bases between. CDR3 protein: CASSPRVNTEAFF. For the CDR3, the DNA is TGTGCCAGCAGTCCCAGGGTGAACACTGAAGCTTTCTTT.

The chain recombines TRBV29-1 with TRBJ2-6, with a possible D match to TRBD2 (5 bases). CDR3 length equals 13 residues. Germline values: CDR1 SQVTM, CDR2 ANQGSEA. Trimming left V 3 bases short and J 5 bases short, with 8 bases between. The CDR3: CSVDGGRANVLTF. CDR3 coding DNA: TGCAGCGTTGACGGAGGTAGGGCCAACGTCCTGACTTTC.

The V gene is TRBV6-5, the J gene TRBJ1-1; D is uncertain. The CDR3 consists of 13 residues. Between the trimmed V and J ends, which lost 3 bases and 3 bases, there was a span of 8 bases. Germline loops: CDR1 MNHEY, CDR2 SVGAGI. CDR3 amino acids: CASSYSRDTEAFF. The DNA for the CDR3 is TGTGCCAGCAGTTATTCCCGGGACACTGAAGCTTTCTTT.

This sequence joins TRBV4-2 and TRBJ2-3, with 8 bases fitting TRBD1. Germline V lookup: CDR1 LGHNA, CDR2 YNFKEQ. The junction had 5 bases not matched to a gene; V was cut back by 0 bases and J by 0 bases. The CDR3 consists of 17 residues. The CDR3 region is CASSQELTGGSTDTQYF. The CDR3, as DNA: TGTGCCAGCAGCCAAGAGCTTACAGGGGGGAGCACAGATACGCAGTATTTT.

The chain has TRBV5-8 and TRBJ2-2; TRBD1 agrees at 9 bases. This CDR3 has 13 residues. With V trimmed by 5 bases and J by 6 bases, 2 bases remained unmatched. The germline gives CDR1 SGHTS, CDR2 YDEGEE. CDR3 sequence: CASRDRGAGELFF. For the CDR3, the DNA is TGTGCCAGCAGGGACAGGGGAGCCGGGGAGCTGTTTTTT. Complete variable domain (other parts from reference TRBV5-8 and TRBJ2-2): EAGVTQSPTHLIKTRGQQATLRCSPISGHTSVYWYQQALGLGLQFLLWYDEGEERNRGNFPPRFSGRQFPNYSSELNVNALELEDSALYLCASRDRGAGELFFGEGSRLTVL.

The chain joins TRBV11-2 to TRBJ2-7; TRBD2 matches 14 bases. The ends lost 3 bases at V and 6 bases at J; junction bases unmatched: 10. The CDR3 has 17 residues. Germline V gives CDR1 SGHAT, CDR2 FQNNGV. The CDR3 DNA follows: TGTGCCAGCAGCTTGAGGGGGACTAGCGGGGGAGATGGCGAGCAGTACTTC. This translates into CASSLRGTSGGDGEQYF.

The V and J genes are TRBV19 and TRBJ2-5; 15 bases are shared with TRBD2. Unmatched junction bases numbered 3, after V lost 7 bases and J lost 0 bases. Germline values: CDR1 LNHDA, CDR2 SQIVND (reference sequence). The CDR3 is made up of 16 amino acids. The CDR3 loop reads CASIGTSGGNQETQYF. CDR3 DNA: TGTGCCAGTATCGGGACTAGCGGGGGGAACCAAGAGACCCAGTACTTC.

This sequence joins TRBV27 and TRBJ1-1; TRBD1 aligns across 9 bases. The junction had 9 bases not matched to a gene; V was cut back by 5 bases and J by 2 bases. The CDR3 covers 16 residues. The germline V gene has CDR1 MNHEY and CDR2 SMNVEV (reference sequence). The CDR3 nucleotides are TGTGCCAGCAGTCGAAATCCGGGACAGGGTAACACTGAAGCTTTCTTT. Residues: CASSRNPGQGNTEAFF.

The CDR3 loop reads CASSSQAYEQYF. CDR3 DNA sequence: TGTGCCAGCAGTTCCCAGGCCTACGAGCAGTACTTC. The chain couples TRBV6-2 or TRBV6-3 to TRBJ2-7; no clear D gene. Germline CDR1 MNHEY, CDR2 SVGEGT. Trimming left V 4 bases short and J 2 bases short, with 6 bases between. This CDR3 has 12 amino acids.

The chain joins TRBV28 to TRBJ1-6, with D possibly TRBD1 on 6 matching bases. V lost 2 bases to trimming and J lost 10 bases, with 18 bases between them. The CDR3 has 16 amino acids. CDR1 is MDHEN and CDR2 is SYDVKM in the germline V gene. CDR3 coding DNA: TGTGCCAGCAGTTTAGGTATCAGAGGGACAAGGTCACCCCTCCACTTT. This sequence encodes CASSLGIRGTRSPLHF.

This CDR3 is CASSLEGVRYTEAFF. The CDR3 region has the DNA TGTGCCAGCAGCTTAGAAGGGGTTCGGTACACTGAAGCTTTCTTT. V and J are TRBV7-9 and TRBJ1-1; D is perhaps TRBD1 (5 bases). The CDR3 runs 15 residues. Between the trimmed V and J ends, which lost 1 base and 3 bases, there was a span of 12 bases. CDR1 is SEHNR and CDR2 is FQNEAQ in the germline V gene (reference sequence).

The CDR3 loop reads CATSGEGVTDTQYF. In DNA, the CDR3 is TGTGCCACCAGTGGGGAAGGGGTCACAGATACGCAGTATTTT. V gene TRBV24-1 combines with J gene TRBJ2-3; maybe TRBD1 (5 bases). Germline lookup yields CDR1 KGHDR and CDR2 SFDVKD. This CDR3 spans 14 amino acids. V dropped 5 bases and J dropped 2 bases, with 10 bases sitting between them.

This clone was recorded once. The gene calls are TRBV6-5 and TRBJ1-4, with TRBD1 as a possible D gene (6 bases). V lost 8 bases and J lost 3, with 10 bases in between. The CDR3 extends over 13 amino acids. The germline gives CDR1 MNHEY, CDR2 SVGAGI. CDR3 in amino acids: CASRQAPNEKLFF. CDR3 sequence (DNA): TGTGCCAGCCGACAGGCCCCTAATGAAAAACTGTTTTTT.